This TCR beta chain was sequenced for a study of OX40 agonist ivuxolimab in advanced cancers. Study as a whole: Patients undergoing dose escalation presented with hepatocellular carcinoma, melanoma, renal cell or head and neck cancer. Participants averaged approximately 60 years of age (range roughly 23 to 79) and were roughly 80% male. Study observations and caveats: Expanded clones were, on average, more numerous in CD8+ T cells than in CD4+. Both blood CD4+ and CD8+ T cells showed clonal growth by week 6 at 0.1 to 3.0 mg/kg.

The V gene's germline CDR1 is MDHEN and CDR2 SYDVKM. This CDR3 region has 15 residues. Trimming stripped 7 bases from V and 7 bases from J, with 22 bases between. Of note for this clone: The antigen remains unidentified.

Measured with immunoSEQ multiplex PCR; TCRdb has only the in-frame clones, and not every one. Of 65,000 to 100,000 clones listed, around 94% are singletons. The sequence derives from an adult with an advanced solid tumor such as melanoma, head and neck, liver or kidney cancer. Sequenced material: CD4+ or CD8+ T cells sorted from blood, taken in a trial of the OX40 agonist ivuxolimab. The chain recombines TRBV28 with TRBJ1-1, with D possibly matching TRBD1 (6 bases). CDR3 sequence: CASTGGISSDVEAFF. In DNA form, the CDR3 reads TGTGCCAGCACGGGGGGCATCTCAAGTGATGTTGAAGCTTTCTTT.